The 16 T cell receptor beta chains below come from one sample, sequenced in a study of T cells in localized non-small cell lung cancer (TCRdb year 2020). Library preparation used the immunoSEQ multiplex PCR assay. What TCRdb holds here is the immuneACCESS table cut down to in-frame rearrangements. Part of the clones is not present; checked against another copy, under half of the missing clones reflect an unresolved V gene, and the others are unexplained. The sample table contains 10,000 to 12,000 clones; only one count was recorded for over 65% of them. The top ten clonotypes cover about a third of the sample. The source was peripheral blood, collected before any cancer treatment. The source of these receptors is a male donor at least 60 years old with stage I lung adenocarcinoma.

This clone was seen only a few times. The J gene is TRBJ1-1, the V gene TRBV19, with 7 bases aligning to TRBD1. CDR3 size: 13 residues. With 9 bases clipped from V and 4 bases from J, the junction kept 8 bases outside the gene matches. The germline gives CDR1 LNHDA, CDR2 SQIVND (reference sequence). CDR3 residues: CASCFYRGTEAFF. In DNA, the CDR3 is TGTGCCAGCTGCTTTTACAGGGGCACTGAAGCTTTCTTT.

A word on this clone: Distinct nucleotide sequences in the sample also encode this CDR3. This sequence joins TRBV11-1 and TRBJ2-2; D not resolved. This CDR3 has 15 amino acids. The germline CDR1 and CDR2 sequences are SGHAT and FQDESV (reference sequence). The V gene lost 3 bases and the J gene lost 1 base, with 9 bases spanning the gap. DNA of the CDR3: TGTGCCAGCAGCTTGGTAGGGCTGAACACCGGGGAGCTGTTTTTT. This gives the protein CASSLVGLNTGELFF.

This sequence joins TRBV7-3 and TRBJ1-2; unclear D gene. Trimming shortened V by 4 bases and J by 4 bases, and 10 bases separated the two germline ends. Germline loops: CDR1 SGHTA, CDR2 FQGTGA. The CDR3 is 13 amino acids. The CDR3 DNA is TGTGCCAGCAGCTCAGCGCGGGGCTATGGCTACACCTTC. This translates into CASSSARGYGYTF.

J is TRBJ2-5 and V is TRBV7-9; 11 nucleotides line up with TRBD2. V dropped 5 bases and J dropped 4; count of bases not matched to a gene: 9. The CDR3 spans 16 residues. Germline CDR1 is SEHNR and CDR2 is FQNEAQ (reference sequence). The CDR3 sequence: CASSPGLAGGGETQYF. The CDR3 nucleotides read TGTGCCAGCAGCCCCGGTCTAGCGGGGGGAGGAGAGACCCAGTACTTC.

This clone appeared once. The gene calls are TRBV6-5 and TRBJ2-7; 7 nucleotides match TRBD1. The CDR3 length is 13 residues. V lost 7 bases, J lost 3 bases, and 6 bases stayed unmatched. The germline V gene encodes CDR1 MNHEY and CDR2 SVGAGI. This CDR3 reads CASTQGDHYEQYF. The DNA for the CDR3 is TGTGCCAGCACCCAGGGGGACCACTACGAGCAGTACTTC.

The chain employs TRBV10-1 and TRBJ1-2; tentative D call: TRBD1 (6 bases). The CDR3 is 13 residues long. Germline V lookup: CDR1 WNHNN, CDR2 SYGVQD (reference sequence). V dropped 5 bases and J dropped 2 bases, with 9 bases sitting between them. The CDR3 region is CASSRTENYGYTF. DNA for the CDR3: TGCGCCAGCAGTAGGACAGAAAACTATGGCTACACCTTC.

The chain recombines TRBV4-2 with TRBJ2-1; D gene ambiguous. There are 13 residues in the CDR3. The germline CDR1 and CDR2 sequences are LGHNA and YNFKEQ. V lost 4 bases, J lost 8 bases, and 12 bases lay in between. The CDR3 here is CASSRRRYDEQFF. The CDR3, as DNA: TGTGCCAGCAGCCGAAGACGGTATGATGAGCAGTTCTTC.

The V and J genes are TRBV11-3 and TRBJ1-2; TRBD1 might be the D (5 bases). Trimming pared 0 bases from V and 4 bases from J, leaving 6 bases between. CDR3 length: 13 amino acids. Germline CDR1 is SGHNT and CDR2 is YENEEA. The DNA for the CDR3 is TGTGCCAGCAGCTTAGAGGGGGGCTATGGCTACACCTTC. This gives the protein CASSLEGGYGYTF.

J is TRBJ1-4 and V is TRBV28; D not certain. Per germline, CDR1 MDHEN and CDR2 SYDVKM. The CDR3 has 13 residues. V shed 5 bases and J shed 4 bases, with 8 bases lying between them. CDR3 DNA: TGTGCCAGCAGTGGCATGGGTAATGAAAAACTGTTTTTT. Translated: CASSGMGNEKLFF.

This clone showed up just once. This chain links TRBV9 with TRBJ1-5; tentative D call: TRBD1 (5 bases). Germline CDR1 is SGDLS and CDR2 is YYNGEE. V lost 0 bases, J lost 5 bases, and 12 bases lay in between. The CDR3 covers 15 residues. Here the CDR3 reads CASSVGVGTYQPQHF. CDR3 sequence (DNA): TGTGCCAGCAGCGTAGGGGTGGGGACGTATCAGCCCCAGCATTTT.

The genes are TRBV5-1 and TRBJ1-3, with a possible D match to TRBD1 (5 bases). V lost 0 bases to trimming and J lost 0 bases, with 13 bases between them. The CDR3 consists of 17 residues. Germline loops: CDR1 SGHRS, CDR2 YFSETQ. Here the CDR3 DNA reads TGCGCCAGCAGCTTGGCCGTGGGACGGGGCTCTGGAAACACCATATATTTT. It codes for CASSLAVGRGSGNTIYF.

This chain connects TRBV19 to TRBJ2-2; 10 bases match TRBD1. The germline gives CDR1 LNHDA, CDR2 SQIVND (reference sequence). Trimming took 4 bases from V and 4 from J; bases not matched to a gene: 6. The CDR3 runs 16 residues. The CDR3 reads CASSKQGQGSTGELFF. In nucleotides, the CDR3 is TGTGCCAGTAGTAAACAGGGACAGGGGTCCACCGGGGAGCTGTTTTTT. The variable domain in full, with the rest retrieved from reference TRBV19 and TRBJ2-2, is DGGITQSPKYLFRKEGQNVTLSCEQNLNHDAMYWYRQDPGQGLRLIYYSQIVNDFQKGDIAEGYSVSREKKESFPLTVTSAQKNPTAFYLCASSKQGQGSTGELFFGEGSRLTVL.

The V gene is TRBV7-8, the J gene TRBJ2-1; tentatively, D is TRBD2 (7 bases). Germline V gene sequence: CDR1 SGHVS, CDR2 FQNEAQ. V was cut by 5 bases and J by 9 bases, with 23 bases left in between. The CDR3 spans 16 residues. The CDR3 loop is CASSGGVRGGGSEQFF. The DNA for the CDR3 is TGTGCCAGCAGCGGAGGGGTGCGCGGGGGCGGAAGTGAGCAGTTCTTC.

This clone was detected once. V gene TRBV28 combines with J gene TRBJ2-3; D is unclear. The germline V gene has CDR1 MDHEN and CDR2 SYDVKM. The CDR3 is made up of 13 amino acids. Trimming removed 3 bases from V and 3 bases from J, with 7 bases in between. The CDR3 DNA is TGTGCCAGCAGTTTTCGCAGTACAGATACGCAGTATTTT. Protein product: CASSFRSTDTQYF. The variable domain in full, completed from reference TRBV28 and TRBJ2-3, reads DVKVTQSSRYLVKRTGEKVFLECVQDMDHENMFWYRQDPGLGLRLIYFSYDVKMKEKGDIPEGYSVSREKKERFSLILESASTNQTSMYLCASSFRSTDTQYFGPGTRLTVL.

The gene calls are TRBV5-1 and TRBJ2-7; 12 bases are shared with TRBD2. This CDR3 has 18 residues. J gave up 0 bases and V 0 bases, and 7 bases lay outside the gene matches. CDR1 SGHRS and CDR2 YFSETQ come from the germline V gene. In DNA form, the CDR3 reads TGCGCCAGCAGCTTGGCCAGGACTAGCGGGGTCGGCTCCTACGAGCAGTACTTC. Amino acids: CASSLARTSGVGSYEQYF.

This clone showed up just a few times. The J gene is TRBJ1-1, the V gene TRBV12-2; the D call TRBD1 from the table was never checked on the DNA. TRBV12-2 counts as a pseudogene. There are 16 residues in the CDR3. In DNA form, the CDR3 reads TGTGCAAGTCCCATGAGGCAGGGTGGATTGAACACTGAAGCTTTCTTT. Amino acids: CASPMRQGGLNTEAFF.